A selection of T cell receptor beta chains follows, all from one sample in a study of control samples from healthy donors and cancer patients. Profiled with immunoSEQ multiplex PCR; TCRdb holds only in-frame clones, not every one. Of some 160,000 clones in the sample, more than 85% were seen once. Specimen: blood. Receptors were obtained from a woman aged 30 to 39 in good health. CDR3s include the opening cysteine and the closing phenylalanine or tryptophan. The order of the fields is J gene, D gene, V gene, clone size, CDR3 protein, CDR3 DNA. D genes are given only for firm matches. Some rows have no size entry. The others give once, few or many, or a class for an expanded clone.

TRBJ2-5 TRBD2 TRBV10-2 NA CASSELVGTSGQETQYF TGCGCCAGCAGTGAGCTCGTCGGGACTAGCGGACAAGAGACCCAGTACTTC
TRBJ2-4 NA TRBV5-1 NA CASSWGQGVLGGRAGNIQYF TGCGCCAGCAGCTGGGGACAGGGCGTTCTGGGCGGGAGGGCCGGAAACATTCAGTACTTC
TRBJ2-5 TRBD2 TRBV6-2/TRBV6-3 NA CASSYTPPGLVQETQYF TGTGCCAGCAGTTATACTCCTCCGGGACTAGTCCAAGAGACCCAGTACTTC
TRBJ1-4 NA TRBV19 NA CASSIDLDEKLFF TGTGCCAGTAGTATAGATCTGGATGAAAAACTGTTTTTT
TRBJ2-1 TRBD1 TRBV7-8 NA CASRFESGGPYNEQFF TGTGCCAGCAGATTCGAGTCAGGGGGCCCCTACAATGAGCAGTTCTTC
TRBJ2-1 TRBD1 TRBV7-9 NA CASSSDRDDEFF TGTGCCAGCAGCTCCGACAGGGACGACGAGTTCTTC
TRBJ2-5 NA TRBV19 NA CASSIRETQYF TGTGCCAGTAGTATCAGAGAGACCCAGTACTTC
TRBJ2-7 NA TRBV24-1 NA CATSDFYEQYF TGTGCCACCAGTGATTTCTACGAGCAGTACTTC
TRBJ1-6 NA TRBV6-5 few CASRLDNRPNSPLHF TGTGCCAGCAGACTCGACAATCGGCCGAATTCACCCCTCCACTTT
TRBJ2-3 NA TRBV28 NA CASSLMGSATDTQYF TGTGCCAGCAGTTTGATGGGGTCGGCTACAGATACGCAGTATTTT
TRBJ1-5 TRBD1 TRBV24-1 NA CATSPGRGTVGNQPQHF TGTGCCACCAGTCCCGGACGAGGGACAGTGGGCAATCAGCCCCAGCATTTT
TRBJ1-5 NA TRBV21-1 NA CASSDWTGWLFSNQPQHF TGTGCCAGCAGCGATTGGACAGGGTGGCTGTTCAGCAATCAGCCCCAGCATTTT
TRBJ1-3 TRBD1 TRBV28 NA CASSLSGTGGGNTIYF TGTGCCAGCAGTTTATCCGGGACAGGGGGTGGAAACACCATATATTTT
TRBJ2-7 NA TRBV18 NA CASSPRQSYEQYF TGTGCCAGCTCACCAAGACAGTCCTACGAGCAGTACTTC
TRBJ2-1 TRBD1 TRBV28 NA CASSFIGGNYNEQFF TGTGCCAGCAGTTTTATAGGGGGCAATTACAATGAGCAGTTCTTC
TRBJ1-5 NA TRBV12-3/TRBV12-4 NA CASSPNQPQHF TGTGCCAGCAGTCCGAATCAGCCCCAGCATTTT
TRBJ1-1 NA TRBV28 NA CASSTPVSIKEAFF TGTGCCAGCAGTACCCCCGTTTCGATTAAGGAGGCTTTCTTT
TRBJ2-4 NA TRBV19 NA CASSIWQGLVNIQYF TGTGCCAGTAGTATATGGCAGGGGCTGGTGAACATTCAGTACTTC
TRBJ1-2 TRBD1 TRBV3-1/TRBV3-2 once CASSHLIEQGAKGYTF TGTGCCAGCAGCCACTTAATTGAACAGGGGGCAAAAGGCTACACCTTC
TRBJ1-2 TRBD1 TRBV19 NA CASRNLRDRFPLGYTF TGTGCCAGTAGAAACCTCCGGGACAGGTTTCCCCTGGGCTACACCTTC
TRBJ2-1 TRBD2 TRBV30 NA CAWSGMGLAGDEQFF TGTGCCTGGAGCGGGATGGGACTAGCGGGAGATGAGCAGTTCTTC
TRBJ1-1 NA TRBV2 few CASIGVRGGTEAFF TGTGCCAGCATTGGGGTCAGGGGCGGGACTGAAGCTTTCTTT
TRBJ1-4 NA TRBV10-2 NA CASSEQGGEKLFF TGCGCCAGCAGTGAGCAGGGTGGTGAAAAACTGTTTTTT
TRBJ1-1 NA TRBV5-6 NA CASSLSWGENTEAFF TGTGCCAGCAGCTTGAGTTGGGGAGAGAACACTGAAGCTTTCTTT
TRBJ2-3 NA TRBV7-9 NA CASSIRDTQYF TGTGCCAGCAGTATCCGGGATACGCAGTATTTT
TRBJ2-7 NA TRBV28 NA CASSSHRKPGLRSEQYF TGTGCCAGCAGTTCCCATCGCAAACCGGGACTCCGATCCGAGCAGTACTTC
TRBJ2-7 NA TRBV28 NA CASSFGRAPTYEQYF TGTGCCAGCAGTTTTGGCAGGGCCCCTACCTACGAGCAGTACTTC
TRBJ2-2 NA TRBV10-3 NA CAISANTGELFF TGTGCCATCAGTGCCAACACCGGGGAGCTGTTTTTT
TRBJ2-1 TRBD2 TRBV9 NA CASSRIAGSSYNEQFF TGTGCCAGCAGCCGAATAGCGGGCAGCTCCTACAATGAGCAGTTCTTC
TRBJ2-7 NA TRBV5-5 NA CASSSRDEQYF TGTGCCAGCAGCTCCAGGGACGAGCAGTACTTC
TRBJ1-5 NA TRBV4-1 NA CASSQPGRSHEPQHF TGCGCCAGCAGCCAGCCGGGACGGTCGCATGAGCCCCAGCATTTT
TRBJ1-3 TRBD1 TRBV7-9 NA CASSSKDRGSGNTIYF TGTGCCAGCAGCTCGAAGGACAGGGGCTCTGGAAACACCATATATTTT
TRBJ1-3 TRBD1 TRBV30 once CAWSQPPGQQYRGNTIYF TGTGCCTGGAGTCAACCCCCGGGACAGCAGTATAGAGGAAACACCATATATTTT
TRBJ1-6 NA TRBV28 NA CASSSRGRVSYNSPLHF TGTGCCAGCAGCTCCAGGGGAAGAGTCTCCTATAATTCACCCCTCCACTTT
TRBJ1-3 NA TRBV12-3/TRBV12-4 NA CASSPELGNTIYF TGTGCCAGCTCGCCCGAGCTTGGAAACACCATATATTTT
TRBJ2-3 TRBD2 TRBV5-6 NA CASSIGLATDTQYF TGTGCCAGCAGCATAGGACTAGCGACAGATACGCAGTATTTT
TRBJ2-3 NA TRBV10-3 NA CAITPAATDTQYF TGTGCCATCACTCCCGCAGCAACTGATACGCAGTATTTT
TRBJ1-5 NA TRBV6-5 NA CASRSQVGVNQPQHF TGTGCCAGCAGATCCCAAGTGGGGGTCAATCAGCCCCAGCATTTT